What follows are 20 T cell receptor beta chains derived from one specimen sequenced in a study of T cells expressing NK-cell markers. TCRdb reworked the 5' RACE reads into one entry per CDR3 protein, no DNA. Its table records about 370,000 distinct CDR3 sequences. Sequencing used blood T cells: a sorted CD56 or NKG2C T cell subset, CD4+ or CD8+ T cells, or bulk PBMC T cells (not recorded which). The receptor source for this set is a woman between 50 and 59 years old in good health.

The chain joins TRBV5-1 to TRBJ1-1; checking the TCRdb D call of TRBD1 is not possible without DNA. CDR3 length equals 16 residues. Germline V gene sequence: CDR1 SGHRS, CDR2 YFSETQ. CDR3 in amino acids: CASSLGAGHLNTEAFF.

This chain links TRBV4-1 with TRBJ2-7; TCRdb reports TRBD1, a call that lacks DNA to check it against. This CDR3 region has 14 residues. Germline loops: CDR1 MGHRA, CDR2 YSYEKL. The CDR3 loop is CASSPGTGSYEQYF.

The chain combines TRBV14 with TRBJ2-7; TCRdb indicates TRBD2, and absent DNA this call remains unverified. Germline V gene data show CDR1 as SGHDN and CDR2 as FVKESK. This CDR3 has 13 amino acids. CDR3 sequence reads: CASRSGGFNEQYF.

The CDR3 region is CATSDFFSHQTGELFF. The chain links TRBV24-1 to TRBJ2-2; TCRdb selects TRBD2, and the lack of DNA leaves this call unchecked. The CDR3 spans 16 residues. Germline assignment: CDR1 KGHDR and CDR2 SFDVKD.

CDR3 sequence: CASSEETGRYTEAFF. The chain couples TRBV6-1 to TRBJ1-1; TCRdb's D call, TRBD1, is unchecked because there is no DNA. Germline V gene sequence: CDR1 MNHNS, CDR2 SASEGT. The CDR3 consists of 15 residues.

The chain employs TRBV4-1 and TRBJ2-3; absent DNA, TCRdb's TRBD1 call cannot be checked. CDR1 MGHRA and CDR2 YSYEKL come from the germline V gene. The CDR3 length is 17 residues. CDR3 residues: CASSHPRARGSGDTQYF.

The genes are TRBV10-1 and TRBJ1-1. CDR1 WNHNN and CDR2 SYGVQD come from the germline V gene (reference sequence). This CDR3 is 13 amino acids long. The CDR3 sequence: CASRTGMNTEAFF.

The rearrangement joins TRBV3-1 to TRBJ2-1; TCRdb gives TRBD1 as the D gene, but with no DNA this cannot be confirmed. The V gene's germline CDR1 is LGHDT and CDR2 YNNKEL (reference sequence). The CDR3 contains 18 residues. CDR3 sequence reads: CASSQTPIRTGAYNEQFF.

This chain joins TRBV3-1 and TRBJ1-1. In germline, CDR1 is LGHDT, CDR2 YNNKEL (reference sequence). This CDR3 comprises 13 residues. The chain's CDR3 is CASSQDLQAEAFF.

The chain has TRBV29-1 and TRBJ2-3; the TRBD2 assignment by TCRdb is unverifiable without DNA. This CDR3 comprises 15 residues. Germline assignment: CDR1 SQVTM and CDR2 ANQGSEA. CDR3 region: CSVRTSGRGTDTQYF.

The chain employs TRBV7-2 and TRBJ1-2; lacking DNA, the TRBD1 call made by TCRdb goes unchecked. The germline V gene has CDR1 SGHTA and CDR2 FQGNSA. The CDR3 covers 14 residues. The CDR3 sequence is CASRPQGANYGYTF.

The CDR3 reads CASSFISLWNEQFF. The gene calls are TRBV7-9 and TRBJ2-1. CDR1 is SEHNR and CDR2 is FQNEAQ in the germline V gene (reference sequence). This CDR3 has 14 residues.

The rearrangement links TRBV15 to TRBJ1-5; TCRdb's assignment of TRBD1 cannot be checked, as there is no DNA. Germline loops: CDR1 LNHNV, CDR2 YYDKDF (reference sequence). The CDR3 is 15 residues long. The CDR3 reads CATSREADGAQPQHF.

The chain carries TRBV11-2 and TRBJ1-2. Germline lookup yields CDR1 SGHAT and CDR2 FQNNGV. The CDR3 covers 14 residues. The CDR3 region is CASSVTTGSYGYTF.

The V gene is TRBV5-1, the J gene TRBJ1-2. Germline V gene data show CDR1 as SGHRS and CDR2 as YFSETQ. The CDR3 is 14 residues long. CDR3 sequence: CASSLEGRIDGYTF. The whole variable domain, filled in from reference TRBV5-1 and TRBJ1-2, reads KAGVTQTPRYLIKTRGQQVTLSCSPISGHRSVSWYQQTPGQGLQFLFEYFSETQRNKGNFPGRFSGRQFSNSRSEMNVSTLELGDSALYLCASSLEGRIDGYTFGSGTRLTVV.

The chain uses TRBV5-1 and TRBJ2-5; TCRdb outputs TRBD2, but without DNA this stays unchecked. The CDR3 length is 15 residues. CDR1 is SGHRS, CDR2 YFSETQ, per germline. The CDR3 region is CASSSVAGGIETQYF. The whole variable domain, remainder taken from reference TRBV5-1 and TRBJ2-5, is KAGVTQTPRYLIKTRGQQVTLSCSPISGHRSVSWYQQTPGQGLQFLFEYFSETQRNKGNFPGRFSGRQFSNSRSEMNVSTLELGDSALYLCASSSVAGGIETQYFGPGTRLLVL.

The V gene is TRBV7-3, the J gene TRBJ1-3. Germline CDR1 and CDR2: SGHTA and FQGTGA. The CDR3 covers 17 residues. CDR3 sequence: CASSLRDRIVSGNTIYF.

The chain couples TRBV4-1 to TRBJ2-3; TCRdb's D call of TRBD1 is untestable without DNA. Germline assignment: CDR1 MGHRA and CDR2 YSYEKL. The CDR3 contains 13 residues. This CDR3 is CASSQDSLTGRYF.

The chain combines TRBV6-6 with TRBJ1-3. The CDR3 length is 13 residues. Germline V gene sequence: CDR1 MNHNY, CDR2 SVGAGI (reference sequence). CDR3: CASSPTPGNTIYF.

CDR3 region: CSARVPARERAYEQYF. The rearrangement joins TRBV20-1 to TRBJ2-7; the D call of TRBD2 rests on TCRdb alone, since no DNA is present to check it. The CDR3 loop spans 16 amino acids. In germline, CDR1 is DFQATT, CDR2 SNEGSKA (reference sequence).